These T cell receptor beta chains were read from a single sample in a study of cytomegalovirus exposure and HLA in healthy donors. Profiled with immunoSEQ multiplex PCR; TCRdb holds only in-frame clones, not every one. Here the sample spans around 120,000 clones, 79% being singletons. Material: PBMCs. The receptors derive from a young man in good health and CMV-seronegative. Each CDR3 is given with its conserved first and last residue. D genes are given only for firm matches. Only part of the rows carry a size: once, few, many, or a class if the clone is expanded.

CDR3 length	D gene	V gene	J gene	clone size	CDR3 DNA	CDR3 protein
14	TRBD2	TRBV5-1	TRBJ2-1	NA	TGCGCCAGCAGCGCCGGACTAGCGGGAATCGAGCAGTTCTTC	CASSAGLAGIEQFF
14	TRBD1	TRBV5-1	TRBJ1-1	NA	TGCGCCAGCAGCACGACAGGGCCGAACACTGAAGCTTTCTTT	CASSTTGPNTEAFF
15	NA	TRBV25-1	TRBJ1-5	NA	TGTGCCAGCAGTGATATGGGAGTGAGCAATCAGCCCCAGCATTTT	CASSDMGVSNQPQHF
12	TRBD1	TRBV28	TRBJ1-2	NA	TGTGCCAGCGTTGGACAGGGAAAAGGCTACACCTTC	CASVGQGKGYTF
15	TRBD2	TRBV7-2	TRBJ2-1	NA	TGTGCCAGCAGCCTAGGACTAGCGGTGAACAATGAGCAGTTCTTC	CASSLGLAVNNEQFF
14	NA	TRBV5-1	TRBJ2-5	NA	TGCGCCAGCAGCTTAAAACTGGACAGAGAGACCCAGTACTTC	CASSLKLDRETQYF
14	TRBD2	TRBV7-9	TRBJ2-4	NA	TGTGCCAGCAGCATAGCGGGAGGGCGGGACATTCAGTACTTC	CASSIAGGRDIQYF
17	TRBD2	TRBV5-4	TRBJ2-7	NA	TGTGCCAGCAGTTGGGGACTAGCGGGAGAAGTTCCCTACGAGCAGTACTTC	CASSWGLAGEVPYEQYF
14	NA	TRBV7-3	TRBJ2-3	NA	TGTGCCAGCAGCTTAAGCGGTAGCACAGATACGCAGTATTTT	CASSLSGSTDTQYF
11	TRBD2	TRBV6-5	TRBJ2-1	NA	TGTGCCAGCAGCCGCGGGGGACCGGAGTTCTTC	CASSRGGPEFF
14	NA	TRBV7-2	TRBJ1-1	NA	TGTGCCAGCAGCTTGGCGGTGAGAAACACTGAAGCTTTCTTT	CASSLAVRNTEAFF
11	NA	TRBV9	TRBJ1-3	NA	TGTGCCAGCCACGGAGGGAACACCATATATTTT	CASHGGNTIYF
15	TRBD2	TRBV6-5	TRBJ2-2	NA	TGTGCCAGCAGTTTTTTAGCGGGATACACCGGGGAGCTGTTTTTT	CASSFLAGYTGELFF
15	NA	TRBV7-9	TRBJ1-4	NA	TGTGCCAGCAGCTCAACAGGAGGGACTAATGAAAAACTGTTTTTT	CASSSTGGTNEKLFF
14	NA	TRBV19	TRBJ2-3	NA	TGTGCCAGTAGTACCAGGGGTGGGTTCGGTACGCAGTATTTT	CASSTRGGFGTQYF
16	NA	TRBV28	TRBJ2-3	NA	TGTGCCAGCAGTACCCCCTTCGGAGGGGGCGTTGGGACGCAGTATTTT	CASSTPFGGGVGTQYF
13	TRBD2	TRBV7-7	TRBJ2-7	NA	TGTGCTAGCAGCTTAACTAGCGGGAGCGCGGAGTACTTC	CASSLTSGSAEYF
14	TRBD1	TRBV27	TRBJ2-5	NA	TGTGCCAGCAGTCACAGGGGGCGTAAAGAGACCCAGTACTTC	CASSHRGRKETQYF
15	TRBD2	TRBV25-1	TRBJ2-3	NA	TGTGCCAGCAGTGTCCGCGGGAGTATGGCAGATACGCAGTATTTT	CASSVRGSMADTQYF
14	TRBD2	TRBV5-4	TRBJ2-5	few	TGTGCCAGCAGCCCAATAACTAGCGGAGAGACCCAGTACTTC	CASSPITSGETQYF
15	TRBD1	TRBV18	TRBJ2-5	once	TGTGCCAGCTCCCCGCAAGGACAGGCCCCGAGGACCCAGTACTTC	CASSPQGQAPRTQYF
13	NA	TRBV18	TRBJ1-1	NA	TGTGCCAGCTCGTCTACTGTGTGGACTGAAGCTTTCTTT	CASSSTVWTEAFF
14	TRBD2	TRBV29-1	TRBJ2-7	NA	TGCAGCGTTGAGAAACTAGCGGGACGGCGCGAGCAGTACTTC	CSVEKLAGRREQYF
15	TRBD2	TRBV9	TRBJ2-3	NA	TGTGCCAGCAGCCGAAGCGGGAGTGAGAATTCGAGGCAGTATTTT	CASSRSGSENSRQYF
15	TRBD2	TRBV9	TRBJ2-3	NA	TGTGCCAGCAGCCGTAGCGGGTGGATCACAGATACGCAGTATTTT	CASSRSGWITDTQYF
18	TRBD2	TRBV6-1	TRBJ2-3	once	TGTGCCAGCAGTGAAGTTCCCTCCGGGGCGGGAGTTAGAGATACGCAGTATTTT	CASSEVPSGAGVRDTQYF
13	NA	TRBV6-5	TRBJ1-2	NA	TGTGCCAGCAGTTACGGGGCCGACTATGGCTACACCTTC	CASSYGADYGYTF
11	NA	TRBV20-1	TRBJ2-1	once	TGCAGTGCTAGAGGACCTAGCGAGCAGTTCTTC	CSARGPSEQFF
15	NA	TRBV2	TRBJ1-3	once	TGTGCCAGCAGAAAGGTGGGGAGGGCTGGAAACACCATATATTTT	CASRKVGRAGNTIYF
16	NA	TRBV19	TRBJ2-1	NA	TGTGCCAGTAGTATAACGAGCCCCGCACTTTACAATGAGCAGTTCTTC	CASSITSPALYNEQFF
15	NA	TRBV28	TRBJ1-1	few	TGTGCCAGCAGTTTATACAGGGTCTGGGGCACTGAAGCTTTCTTT	CASSLYRVWGTEAFF
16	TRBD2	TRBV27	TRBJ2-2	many	TGTGCCAGCAGTTTATACCCGGGAGGGAACACCGGGGAGCTGTTTTTT	CASSLYPGGNTGELFF
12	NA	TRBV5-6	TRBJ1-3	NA	TGTGCCAGCAGCTTCTACGGAAACACCATATATTTT	CASSFYGNTIYF
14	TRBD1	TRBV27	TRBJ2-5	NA	TGTGCCAGCAGTCCCCGGACAGGGAGAAAGACCCAGTACTTC	CASSPRTGRKTQYF
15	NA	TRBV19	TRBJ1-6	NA	TGTGCCAGTACCACGGGAAACTCCTATAATTCACCCCTCCACTTT	CASTTGNSYNSPLHF
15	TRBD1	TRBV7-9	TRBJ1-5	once	TGTGCCAGCAGCTTAACGGGACAGAGCAATCAGCCCCAGCATTTT	CASSLTGQSNQPQHF
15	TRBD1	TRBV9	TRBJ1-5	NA	TGTGCCAGCAGCGGGGGGACAGGCACCTATCAGCCCCAGCATTTT	CASSGGTGTYQPQHF
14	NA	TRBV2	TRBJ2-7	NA	TGTGCCAGCAGTGAAATCTTAGGACTCTACGAGCAGTACTTC	CASSEILGLYEQYF
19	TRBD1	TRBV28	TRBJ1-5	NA	TGTGCCAGCACCCGGGGACAGGGGGCGCAGGTTTATAGCAATCAGCCCCAGCATTTT	CASTRGQGAQVYSNQPQHF
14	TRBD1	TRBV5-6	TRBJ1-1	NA	TGTGCCAGCAGCCTGGGACAGGCCCTACCTGAAGCTTTCTTT	CASSLGQALPEAFF
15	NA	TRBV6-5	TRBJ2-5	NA	TGTGCCAGCAGGTACCTAGCGAAACTACAAGAGACCCAGTACTTC	CASRYLAKLQETQYF
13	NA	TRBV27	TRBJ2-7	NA	TGTGCCAGCAGTCCCATAGACTCCTACGAGCAGTACTTC	CASSPIDSYEQYF
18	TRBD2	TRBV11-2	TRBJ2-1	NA	TGTGCCAGCAGCTTAGAGGTGACTAGCGGGAGGAGTGGAAATGAGCAGTTCTTC	CASSLEVTSGRSGNEQFF
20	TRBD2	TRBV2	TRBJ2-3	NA	TGTGCCAGCAGTGAACCCCTTTGGGCGGGAGGGGAGTTCAGCACAGATACGCAGTATTTT	CASSEPLWAGGEFSTDTQYF
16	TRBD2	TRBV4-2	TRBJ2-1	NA	TGTGCCAGCAGCCAAGAAACTAGCGGGAGTTACAATGAGCAGTTCTTC	CASSQETSGSYNEQFF
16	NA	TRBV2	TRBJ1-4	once	TGTGCCAGCAGCAGCAGGGGTGGGGCAACTAATGAAAAACTGTTTTTT	CASSSRGGATNEKLFF
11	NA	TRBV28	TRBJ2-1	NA	TGTGCCAGCACAACTTTCAATGAGCAGTTCTTC	CASTTFNEQFF
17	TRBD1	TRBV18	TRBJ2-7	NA	TGTGCCAGCTCACCCCTGAACTCCCGGACAGGGAACAAGGAGCAGTACTTC	CASSPLNSRTGNKEQYF
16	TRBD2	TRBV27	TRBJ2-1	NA	TGTGCCAGCAGTTTACCGACTAGCGGGATATACAATGAGCAGTTCTTC	CASSLPTSGIYNEQFF
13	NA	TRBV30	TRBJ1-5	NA	TGTGCCTGGAGTGTCCAGGCGGAGGGTCCCCAGCATTTT	CAWSVQAEGPQHF
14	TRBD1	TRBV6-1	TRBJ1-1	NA	TGTGCCAGCAGGGAGACAGGGACGAACACTGAAGCTTTCTTT	CASRETGTNTEAFF
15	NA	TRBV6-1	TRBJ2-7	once	TGTGCCAGCAGCCGAAGTTCGTGGCCATCTTCCGAGCAGTACTTC	CASSRSSWPSSEQYF
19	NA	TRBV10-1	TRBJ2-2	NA	TGCGCCAGCAGTGTCTACACAGGATACGAATCTGGTTACACCGGGGAGCTGTTTTTT	CASSVYTGYESGYTGELFF
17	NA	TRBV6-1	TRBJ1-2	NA	TGTGCCAGCAGTGAAGCGCTGAGGGCCAACGCTAACTATGGCTACACCTTC	CASSEALRANANYGYTF
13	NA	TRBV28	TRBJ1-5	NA	TGTGCCAGCAGGGACACAGGTGGGCAGCCCCAGCATTTT	CASRDTGGQPQHF
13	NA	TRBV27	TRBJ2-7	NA	TGTGCCAGCAGTCCCCTGGGGGGTTACGAGCAGTACTTC	CASSPLGGYEQYF
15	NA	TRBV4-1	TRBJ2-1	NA	TGCGCCAGCAGCCAAGTCTACAACGCAAGGGGTGAGCAGTTCTTC	CASSQVYNARGEQFF
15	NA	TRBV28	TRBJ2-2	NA	TGTGCCAGCAGTTTTTTCCAGGGCGGCACCGGGGAGCTGTTTTTT	CASSFFQGGTGELFF
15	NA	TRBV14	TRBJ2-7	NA	TGTGCCAGCAGCCAAGAGGATGGGGAGTGGTACGAGCAGTACTTC	CASSQEDGEWYEQYF